A single sample gave rise to the 8 T cell receptor beta chains below, sequenced in a study of CXCR3-negative and CXCR3-positive naive CD8 T cells. 5' RACE that incorporated UMI labels was used to prepare the TRB cDNA libraries. TCRdb reprocessed the 5' RACE reads; each CDR3 protein has one entry and no DNA is given. This listing includes under 8,500 distinct CDR3 sequences. Overall study results and limits: CXCR3-positive naive cells carried more hydrophobic TRB CDR3s than CXCR3-negative naive cells did.

No cognate antigen is known for these TCRs. The sample was naive CXCR3+ CD8+ T cells from blood. Subset denoted: CD45RO-CCR7+CD27+CD95- naive CD8+ T cells expressing CXCR3 (TNR3+). The receptors were sampled from a human donor in good health. Some clones in this sample may be carry-over from other donors' samples.

The chain joins TRBV29-1 to TRBJ2-1; TCRdb returns TRBD1, unconfirmable since there is no DNA. CDR1 SQVTM and CDR2 ANQGSEA come from the germline V gene. There are 12 residues in the CDR3. The CDR3 region is CSVRAAHNEQFF.

The CDR3 region is CASSHRTDTQYF. The chain has TRBV3-1 and TRBJ2-3. CDR3 size: 12 residues. CDR1 and CDR2 (germline): LGHDT, YNNKEL (reference sequence).

The chain links TRBV2 to TRBJ1-6; the TCRdb call, TRBD1, lacks DNA for checking. Germline CDR1 and CDR2: SNHLY and FYNNEI. The length of the CDR3 is 14 residues. The CDR3: CASRPDRANSPLHF. Drawing the rest from reference TRBV2 and TRBJ1-6, the complete variable domain is EPEVTQTPSHQVTQMGQEVILRCVPISNHLYFYWYRQILGQKVEFLVSFYNNEISEKSEIFDDQFSVERPDGSNFTLKIRSTKLEDSAMYFCASRPDRANSPLHFGNGTRLTVT.

This chain uses TRBV29-1 with TRBJ2-7; TCRdb's assignment of TRBD2 cannot be checked, as there is no DNA. The CDR3 sequence is 12 residues long. Germline V gene data show CDR1 as SQVTM and CDR2 as ANQGSEA. CDR3 protein: CSAELVGGEQYF.

Judged by frequency, this clonotype is medium-sized. The gene calls are TRBV9 and TRBJ2-1. The V gene's germline CDR1 is SGDLS and CDR2 YYNGEE. There are 17 residues in the CDR3. This CDR3 reads CASSVASGFSSYNEQFF.

V gene TRBV29-1 combines with J gene TRBJ2-7; TCRdb reports TRBD1, a call that lacks DNA to check it against. Per germline, CDR1 SQVTM and CDR2 ANQGSEA. This CDR3 comprises 11 residues. The CDR3 region is CSARAGYEQYF.

Its frequency marks this clonotype as medium-sized. V and J are TRBV13 and TRBJ1-6; TCRdb reports TRBD1, a call that lacks DNA to check it against. The CDR3 contains 16 residues. Germline V CDR1 and CDR2: PRHDT, FYEKMQ (reference sequence). The CDR3 reads CASSSRDSRYNSPLHF.

Considering frequency, this clonotype is medium-sized. The chain combines TRBV12-3 or TRBV12-4 with TRBJ2-1; TCRdb calls TRBD2, which cannot be checked without DNA. The CDR3 spans 14 residues. CDR3 sequence reads: CASSLAWRINEQFF.